Listed here is a single T cell receptor (beta chain). There is no known antigen for this receptor. No base quality values were provided; no much bigger clone lies one nucleotide off. For CDR1 and CDR2, the germline V gene lists SGHAT and FQNNGV. Including cysteine and phenylalanine, the CDR3 has 12 amino acids. Of all the DNA, just the CDR3 is kept, 36 bases in frame from base 1. V loses 2 bases of germline sequence and J loses 1 base, and the interval between the two ends is 2 bases. This sample's time point label indicates: about 28 days (+/-7) after the second vaccine dose. AZD1222 recipients with second doses at about 4 weeks or about 12 weeks were pooled, because spike-specific TCR depth and breadth did not differ between schedules. The vaccinee samples were drawn from two UK trials, COV001 and COV002, one of which was a single-blind randomized controlled phase 2/3 trial testing AZD1222 (ChAdOx1 nCoV-19) in healthy adults. Trial participant PBMC samples were collected at day 0 and day 28 after the second dose for TCRbeta chain sequencing.

These data originate in a study of T cell responses to AZD1222 COVID-19 vaccine listed by TCRdb under 2021. Some background on the complete study: TCR sequencing was performed for more than 230 trial participants, of whom about 200 were given two doses of AZD1222 and 26 were given two doses of MenACWY control vaccine. Trial participants were enrolled by age into subgroups of 18-55, 56-69 and 70-plus years, and around 140, 26 and 57 TCR-sequenced participants, respectively, were included in these subgroups. The research as a whole found: Nearly half of unique spike-specific TCRs reportedly recognized epitopes outside regions mutated in the B.1.351 and B.1.1.7 variants. The vaccine-associated CD4 TCRs covered the entire spike protein, and the dominant responses fell in regions 160-218 and 743-854. Spike-specific TCR breadth and depth rose significantly after two AZD1222 doses compared with day 0 and with MenACWY recipients. The 56-69-year group was small, and its depth increase did not reach significance, likely because of low power. Conclusions about previously exposed vaccinees are limited because only a handful of AZD1222 recipients were SARS-CoV-2 seropositive at baseline. Participants were mostly white British and included more females than males, and it was suggested by the authors that clonal diversity may have been underestimated. Because no day 14 peak-response samples were available, repertoires were characterized only after the peak T cell response.

The CDR3 regions of human TCRbeta chains were analyzed by immunosequencing. Per the source publication's procedure: TCRs in the repertoires were compared against a reference library of SARS-CoV-2-specific TCRs that had been generated with the MIRA antigen-specificity platform. Breadth was defined as the fraction of unique TCRs that were SARS-CoV-2-associated, and depth was defined as the fraction of total T cells that were SARS-CoV-2-associated. Using the MIRA data, every spike-specific TCR was mapped to the spike region that the TCR reacted to and assigned to either a CD4 or a CD8 class. Log10-transformed breadth and depth values were compared by one-way ANOVA with Sidak's multiple comparisons tests. Imported from immuneACCESS, the table was reduced by TCRdb to in-frame sequences with V and J called. These copies leave out some clones; in studies compared against another copy, an unresolved V gene accounts for under half, and the cause of the remainder is not known. The V and J calls and clone size were taken over from that table, and D and trimming were inferred from the DNA. For this sample there are 65,000 to 80,000 clones; about 83% appear just once. Of the sample, about 1.3% is held by the ten largest clones.

Here the chain combines TRBV11-2 and TRBJ1-1, with the D segment identity uncertain. This receptor was taken from an adult who received the AZD1222 COVID-19 vaccine. Specimen: peripheral blood, collected 28 days after the second AZD1222 dose. The nucleotides read TGTGCCAGCAGCTTACAGAACACTGAAGCTTTCTTT. This is translated as CASSLQNTEAFF.